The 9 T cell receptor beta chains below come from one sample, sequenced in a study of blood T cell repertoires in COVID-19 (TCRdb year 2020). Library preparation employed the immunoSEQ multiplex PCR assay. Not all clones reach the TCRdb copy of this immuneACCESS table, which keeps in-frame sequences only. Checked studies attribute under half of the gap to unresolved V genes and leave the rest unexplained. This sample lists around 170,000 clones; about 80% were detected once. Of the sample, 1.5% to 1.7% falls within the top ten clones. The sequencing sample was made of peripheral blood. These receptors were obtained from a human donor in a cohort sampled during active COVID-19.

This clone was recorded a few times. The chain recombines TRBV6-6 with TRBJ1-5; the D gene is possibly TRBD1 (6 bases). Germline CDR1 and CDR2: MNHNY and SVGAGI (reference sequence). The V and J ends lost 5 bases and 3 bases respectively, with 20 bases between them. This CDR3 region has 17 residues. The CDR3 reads CASSPRQDGVVNQPQHF. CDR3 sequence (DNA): TGTGCCAGCAGTCCCCGACAGGACGGTGTAGTCAATCAGCCCCAGCATTTT.

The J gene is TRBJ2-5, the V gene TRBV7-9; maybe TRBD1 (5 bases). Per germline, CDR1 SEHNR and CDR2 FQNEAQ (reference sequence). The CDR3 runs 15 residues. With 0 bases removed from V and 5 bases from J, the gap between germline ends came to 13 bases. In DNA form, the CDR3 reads TGTGCCAGCAGCTTAGCGGTGGGGCTGATGGAGACCCAGTACTTC. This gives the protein CASSLAVGLMETQYF.

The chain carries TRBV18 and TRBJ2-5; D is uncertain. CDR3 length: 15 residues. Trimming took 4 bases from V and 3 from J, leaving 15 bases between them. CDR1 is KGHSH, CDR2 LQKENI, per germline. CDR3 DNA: TGTGCCAGCTCACGGAACGAAGCCCAGGAAGAGACCCAGTACTTC. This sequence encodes CASSRNEAQEETQYF.

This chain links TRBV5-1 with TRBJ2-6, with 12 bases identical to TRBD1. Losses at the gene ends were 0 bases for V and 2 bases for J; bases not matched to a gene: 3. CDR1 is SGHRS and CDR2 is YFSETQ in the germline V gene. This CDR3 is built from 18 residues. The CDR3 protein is CASSLAGTGGAGANVLTF. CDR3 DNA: TGCGCCAGCAGCTTGGCCGGGACAGGGGGCGCTGGGGCCAACGTCCTGACTTTC.

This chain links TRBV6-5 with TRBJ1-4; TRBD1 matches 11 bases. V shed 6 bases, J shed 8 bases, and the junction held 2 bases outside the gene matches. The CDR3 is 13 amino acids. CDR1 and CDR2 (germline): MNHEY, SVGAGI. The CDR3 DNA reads TGTGCCAGCAGAGGGACAGGGGGAGAAAAACTGTTTTTT. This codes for CASRGTGGEKLFF.

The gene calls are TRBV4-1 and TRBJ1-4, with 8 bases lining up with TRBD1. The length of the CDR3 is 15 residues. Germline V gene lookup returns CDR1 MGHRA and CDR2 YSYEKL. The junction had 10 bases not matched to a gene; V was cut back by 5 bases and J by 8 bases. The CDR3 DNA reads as TGCGCCAGCAGCGACAGGGGTCGTTCTAGGGAAAAACTGTTTTTT. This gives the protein CASSDRGRSREKLFF.

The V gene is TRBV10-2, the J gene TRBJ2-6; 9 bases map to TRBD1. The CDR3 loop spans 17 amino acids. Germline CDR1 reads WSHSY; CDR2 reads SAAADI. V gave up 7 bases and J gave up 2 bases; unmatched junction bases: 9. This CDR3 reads CASTRGQGVPGANVLTF. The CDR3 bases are TGCGCCAGCACGAGGGGACAGGGCGTTCCTGGGGCCAACGTCCTGACTTTC.

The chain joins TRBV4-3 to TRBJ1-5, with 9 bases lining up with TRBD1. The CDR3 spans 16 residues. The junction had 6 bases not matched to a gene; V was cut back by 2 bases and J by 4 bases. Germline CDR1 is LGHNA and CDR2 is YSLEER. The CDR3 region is CASSQTGTGRNQPQHF. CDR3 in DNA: TGCGCCAGCAGCCAAACCGGGACAGGGAGGAATCAGCCCCAGCATTTT.

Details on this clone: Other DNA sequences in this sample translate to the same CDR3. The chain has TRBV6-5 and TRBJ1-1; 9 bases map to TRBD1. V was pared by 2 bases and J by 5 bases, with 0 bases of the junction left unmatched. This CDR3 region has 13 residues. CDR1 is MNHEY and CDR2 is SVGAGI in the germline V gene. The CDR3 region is CASSYGQGTEAFF. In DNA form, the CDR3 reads TGTGCCAGCAGTTACGGACAGGGGACTGAAGCTTTCTTT.